These 11 T cell receptor beta chains share one sample of origin, sequenced in a study of blood T cell repertoires in COVID-19. TCRdb keeps only in-frame clones here, not all; method: immunoSEQ multiplex PCR. This table has about 34,000 clones, about 85% appearing once. The sample consisted of peripheral blood. These receptors were obtained from a man aged 70 or older with COVID-19, enrolled during active disease.

The chain couples TRBV5-5 to TRBJ1-2; 9 bases line up with TRBD1. CDR1 and CDR2 from the germline V gene are SGHKS and YYEKEE (reference sequence). The CDR3 has 13 amino acids. V lost 3 bases and J lost 6; bases outside the gene matches: 3. CDR3 loop: CASSWDRVNGYTF. The CDR3 nucleotides are TGTGCCAGCAGCTGGGACAGGGTAAATGGCTACACCTTC.

In its sample, this clone was seen a few times. V and J are TRBV4-1 and TRBJ2-6; weak D call: TRBD1 (5 bases). This CDR3 region has 14 residues. The germline CDR1 and CDR2 sequences are MGHRA and YSYEKL. With 6 bases removed from V and 1 base from J, the gap between germline ends came to 7 bases. The CDR3 DNA is TGCGCCAGCAGGCAGGGATCTGGGGCCAACGTCCTGACTTTC. It translates to CASRQGSGANVLTF.

J is TRBJ1-3 and V is TRBV9, with D tentatively TRBD1 (6 bases). V was pared by 2 bases and J by 1 base, with 13 bases between. The CDR3 extends over 16 amino acids. Germline V lookup: CDR1 SGDLS, CDR2 YYNGEE. This CDR3 reads CASSVSWGRSGNTIYF. CDR3 coding DNA: TGTGCCAGCAGCGTTTCGTGGGGGCGATCTGGAAACACCATATATTTT.

The rearrangement uses TRBV6-5 and TRBJ1-1, with D possibly TRBD1 on 6 matching bases. Per the germline V gene, CDR1 is MNHEY and CDR2 is SVGAGI. The CDR3 is made up of 15 amino acids. V gave up 4 bases and J gave up 2 bases, with 14 bases separating them. The CDR3 nucleotides read TGTGCCAGCAGTTCCCAACAGGGAAGTAACACTGAAGCTTTCTTT. It yields the protein CASSSQQGSNTEAFF.

This sequence joins TRBV25-1 and TRBJ1-2, with D possibly being TRBD1 (6 bases). V was pared by 0 bases and J by 6 bases, with 17 bases between. The length of the CDR3 is 16 residues. Germline V gene sequence: CDR1 MGHDK, CDR2 SYGVNS. The CDR3 loop reads CASSEYQGQTSDGYTF. In DNA, the CDR3 is TGTGCCAGCAGTGAATATCAAGGACAGACCTCCGATGGCTACACCTTC.

This sequence joins TRBV20-1 and TRBJ1-2; D remains ambiguous. CDR1 is DFQATT, CDR2 SNEGSKA, per germline (reference sequence). V shed 6 bases and J shed 4 bases, with 3 bases lying between them. The CDR3 is 9 residues long. CDR3 sequence: CSALYGYTF. CDR3 sequence (DNA): TGCAGTGCCCTCTATGGCTACACCTTC.

V and J are TRBV5-1 and TRBJ1-6, with 12 bases that match TRBD1. Trimming cost V 3 bases and J 9 bases; bases outside gene matches: 4. This CDR3 is 15 amino acids long. From germline, CDR1 is SGHRS and CDR2 YFSETQ. The CDR3: CASSSGQGAGSPLHF. Here the CDR3 DNA reads TGCGCCAGCAGCTCGGGACAGGGGGCAGGTTCACCCCTCCACTTT.

The gene calls are TRBV6-5 and TRBJ1-1; 12 bases are a match to TRBD1. CDR3 size: 14 residues. Trimming took 4 bases from V and 11 from J; bases not matched to a gene: 8. Germline V lookup: CDR1 MNHEY, CDR2 SVGAGI. Here the CDR3 DNA reads TGTGCCAGCAGTTTGGGACAGGGGGCTCGGAATGCTTTCTTT. It codes for CASSLGQGARNAFF.

V and J are TRBV15 and TRBJ2-1; 8 nucleotides agree with TRBD2. Trimming cost V 0 bases and J 3 bases; bases outside gene matches: 4. The length of the CDR3 is 16 residues. Germline V lookup: CDR1 LNHNV, CDR2 YYDKDF (reference sequence). In DNA form, the CDR3 reads TGTGCCACCAGCAGAGAGCGGAGCGGGAGCTACAATGAGCAGTTCTTC. Translating it yields CATSRERSGSYNEQFF.

Note on this clone: In the same sample, other DNA sequences code for this CDR3. The rearrangement uses TRBV5-1 and TRBJ2-1, with 7 bases that match TRBD1. Losses at the gene ends were 4 bases for V and 7 bases for J; bases not matched to a gene: 2. Germline V CDR1 and CDR2: SGHRS, YFSETQ. The CDR3 is 12 amino acids. CDR3 bases: TGCGCCAGCAGCCTACAGGGGAATGAGCAGTTCTTC. Its translation is CASSLQGNEQFF.

The chain carries TRBV28 and TRBJ1-4, with D hard to call. This CDR3 has 14 amino acids. Per the germline V gene, CDR1 is MDHEN and CDR2 is SYDVKM. The V end was cut by 5 bases, the J end by 6 bases, with 13 bases between. The CDR3 sequence is CASSPPSVDEKLFF. DNA of the CDR3: TGTGCCAGCAGTCCACCCAGTGTGGATGAAAAACTGTTTTTT.